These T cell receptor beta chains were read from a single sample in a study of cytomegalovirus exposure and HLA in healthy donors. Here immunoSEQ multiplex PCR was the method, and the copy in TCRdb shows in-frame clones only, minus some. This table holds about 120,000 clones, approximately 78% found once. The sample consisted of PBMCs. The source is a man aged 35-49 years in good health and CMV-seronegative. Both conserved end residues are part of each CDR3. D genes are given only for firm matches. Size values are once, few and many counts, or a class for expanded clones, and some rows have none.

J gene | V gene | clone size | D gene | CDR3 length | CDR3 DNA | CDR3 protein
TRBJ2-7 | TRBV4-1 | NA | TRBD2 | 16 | TGCGCCAGCAGCCAAGTCGGTAGGCTAGCGGGAGCTGAGCAGTACTTC | CASSQVGRLAGAEQYF
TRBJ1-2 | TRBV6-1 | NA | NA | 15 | TGTGCCAGCAGTCCAGGAAGCAGGGGACGAACTGGGTACACCTTC | CASSPGSRGRTGYTF
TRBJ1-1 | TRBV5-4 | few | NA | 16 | TGTGCCAGCAGCTTAGCGGCAGGTACTATGAACACTGAAGCTTTCTTT | CASSLAAGTMNTEAFF
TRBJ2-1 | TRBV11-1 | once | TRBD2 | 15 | TGTGCCAGCAGCATCAGCGGGAGGGTTAGCAATGAGCAGTTCTTC | CASSISGRVSNEQFF
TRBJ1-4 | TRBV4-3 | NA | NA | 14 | TGCGCCAGCAGCCCCGGAGGGCGAGATGAAAAACTGTTTTTT | CASSPGGRDEKLFF
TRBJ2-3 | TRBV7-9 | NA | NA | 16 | TGTGCCAGCAGCAACATCCTAGGTACGGGCACAGATACGCAGTATTTT | CASSNILGTGTDTQYF
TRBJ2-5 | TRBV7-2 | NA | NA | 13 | TGTGCCAGCAGCAACGGACAGAGGGAGACCCAGTACTTC | CASSNGQRETQYF
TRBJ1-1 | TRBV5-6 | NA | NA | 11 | TGTGCCAGCAGCTTGTTCAGGGAAGCTTTCTTT | CASSLFREAFF
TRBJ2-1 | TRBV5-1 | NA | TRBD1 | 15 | TGCGCCAGCAGCTCGGGACAGGGGGTCCACAATGAGCAGTTCTTC | CASSSGQGVHNEQFF
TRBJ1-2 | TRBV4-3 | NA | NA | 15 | TGCGCCAGCAGCCAGGAACCAGACATAGTTGGAGGCTACACCTTC | CASSQEPDIVGGYTF
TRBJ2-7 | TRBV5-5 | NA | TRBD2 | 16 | TGTGCCAGCAGCCCCGCCCGTAGCGGGGGAGCCTACGAGCAGTACTTC | CASSPARSGGAYEQYF
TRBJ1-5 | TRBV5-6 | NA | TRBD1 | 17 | TGTGCCAGCAGCTACGGGACAGGGAAGGGGAGTGGTCAGCCCCAGCATTTT | CASSYGTGKGSGQPQHF
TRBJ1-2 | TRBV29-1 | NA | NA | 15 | TGCAGCGTTGTAAGGGGGGGCGGAGGGAGTGATGGCTACACCTTC | CSVVRGGGGSDGYTF
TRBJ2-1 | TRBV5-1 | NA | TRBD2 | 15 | TGCGCCAGCAGCCACGGGACTAGTTTGTTGATGGAGCAGTTCTTC | CASSHGTSLLMEQFF
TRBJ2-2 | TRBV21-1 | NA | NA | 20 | TGTGCCAGCAGCCGCATTTTTTACCCAGGGCTTTACTTGAACACCGGGGAGCTGTTTTTT | CASSRIFYPGLYLNTGELFF
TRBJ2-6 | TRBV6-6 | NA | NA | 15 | TGTGCCAGCAGTCCCCTCGGGTCTGGGGCCAACGTCCTGACTTTC | CASSPLGSGANVLTF
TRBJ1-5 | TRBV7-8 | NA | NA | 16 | TGTGCCAGCAGCTTAGCGACTGGGGGCTATACCTGGCCCCAGCATTTT | CASSLATGGYTWPQHF
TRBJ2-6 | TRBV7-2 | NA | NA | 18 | TGTGCCAGCAGCTTAAATTTCGGCGGGAACTCTGGGGCCAACGTCCTGACTTTC | CASSLNFGGNSGANVLTF
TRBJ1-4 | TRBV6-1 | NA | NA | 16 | TGTGCCAGCAGTGAAACCGGGGGTGCAACTAATGAAAAACTGTTTTTT | CASSETGGATNEKLFF
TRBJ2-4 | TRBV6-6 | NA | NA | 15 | TGTGCCAGCAGTTACTCGGGTCAGGGGAAAAACAGTCAGTACTTC | CASSYSGQGKNSQYF
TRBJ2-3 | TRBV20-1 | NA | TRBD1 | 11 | TGCAGTGGAGGGGGCCGGGATACGCAGTATTTT | CSGGGRDTQYF
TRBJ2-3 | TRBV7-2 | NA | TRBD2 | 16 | TGTGCCAGCAGCTTAGGGACTAGCGGGAGGGGTGATACGCAGTATTTT | CASSLGTSGRGDTQYF
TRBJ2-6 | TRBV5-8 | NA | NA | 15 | TGTGCCAGCAGCTTGGATAGATCTGGGGCCAACGTCCTGACTTTC | CASSLDRSGANVLTF
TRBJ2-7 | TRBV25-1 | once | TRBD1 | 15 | TGTGCCAGCAGTGAGGCTCAGGGGGCCTCCTACGAGCAGTACTTC | CASSEAQGASYEQYF
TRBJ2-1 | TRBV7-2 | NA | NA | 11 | TGTGCCAGCAGCTTACGGGGTGAGCAGTTCTTC | CASSLRGEQFF
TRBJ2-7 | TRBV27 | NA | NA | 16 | TGTGCCAGCAGTTTATCCTCGGGACTCCCCCACTACGAGCAGTACTTC | CASSLSSGLPHYEQYF
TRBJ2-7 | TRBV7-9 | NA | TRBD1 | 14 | TGTGCCAGCAGCTTATTCCAGGGGGCAGGGGAGCAGTACTTC | CASSLFQGAGEQYF
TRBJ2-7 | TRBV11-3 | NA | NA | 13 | TGTGCCAGCAGCTTAGGGGCCGAATACGAGCAGTACTTC | CASSLGAEYEQYF
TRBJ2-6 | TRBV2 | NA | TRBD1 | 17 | TGTGCCAGCAGTCCCCGAGGACAGGGTTCTGGGGCCAACGGCCTGACTTTC | CASSPRGQGSGANGLTF
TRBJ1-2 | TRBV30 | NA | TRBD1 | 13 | TGTGCCTGGGGCTTCAAGACAGGGGTTGGCTACACCTTC | CAWGFKTGVGYTF